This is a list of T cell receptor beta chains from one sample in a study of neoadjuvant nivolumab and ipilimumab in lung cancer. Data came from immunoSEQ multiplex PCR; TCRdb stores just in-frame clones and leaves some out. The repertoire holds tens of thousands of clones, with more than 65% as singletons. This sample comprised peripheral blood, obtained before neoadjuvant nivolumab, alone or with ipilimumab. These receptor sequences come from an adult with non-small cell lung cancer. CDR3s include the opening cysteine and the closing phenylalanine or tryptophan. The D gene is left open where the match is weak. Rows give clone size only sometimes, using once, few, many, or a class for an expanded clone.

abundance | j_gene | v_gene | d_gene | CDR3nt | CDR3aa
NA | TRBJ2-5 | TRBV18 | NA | TGTGCCAGCTCACCAAAAGAGACCCAGTACTTC | CASSPKETQYF
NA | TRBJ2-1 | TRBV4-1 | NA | TGCGCCAGCAGCCAAGATACCGGGTCCAGAACTGAGCAGTTCTTC | CASSQDTGSRTEQFF
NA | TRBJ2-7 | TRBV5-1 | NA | TGCGCCAGCAGCTTGGCCTGGGCAGGTGTTACCTACGAGCAGTACTTC | CASSLAWAGVTYEQYF
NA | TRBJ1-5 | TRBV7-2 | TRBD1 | TGTGCCAGCAGCTTAGGATACAGGGGGAATCAGCCCCAGCATTTT | CASSLGYRGNQPQHF
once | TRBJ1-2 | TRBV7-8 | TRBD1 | TGTGCAGTCGGGAGGGGGCAAGACTATGGCTACACCTTC | CAVGRGQDYGYTF
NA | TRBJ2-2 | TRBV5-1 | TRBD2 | TGCGCCAGCAGCCTCCGGGGGGGGAGCCGGGAGCTGTTTTTT | CASSLRGGSRELFF
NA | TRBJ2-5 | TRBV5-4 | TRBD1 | TGTGCCAGCAGCTTGCGGGACAGGGGTTCGAAAGAGACCCAGTACTTC | CASSLRDRGSKETQYF
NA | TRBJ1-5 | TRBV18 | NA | TGTGCCAGCTCACCATCGGGGGTCGGTCAGCCCCAGCATTTT | CASSPSGVGQPQHF
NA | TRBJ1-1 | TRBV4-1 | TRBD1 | TGCGCCAGCAGCCAACGGACAGGGCCGAACACTGAAGCTTTCTTT | CASSQRTGPNTEAFF
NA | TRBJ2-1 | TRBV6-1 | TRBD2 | TGTGCCAGCAGTGAAGTAACTAGCGGATACAATGAGCAGTTCTTC | CASSEVTSGYNEQFF
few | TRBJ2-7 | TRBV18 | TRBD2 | TGTGCCAGCTCCCCGATGGGGCTAGCGGGAGGCGAGCAGTACTTC | CASSPMGLAGGEQYF